A selection of T cell receptor beta chains follows, all from one sample in a study of identical twins. TCRdb reprocessed the 5' RACE reads via MiXCR and lists one record per CDR3 protein. The table includes fewer than 250,000 distinct CDR3 sequences, less than 9.5% detected once. The material sequenced was memory (CD45RO+) T cells sorted from blood. The receptors come from a young woman in good health. Each CDR3 is given with its conserved first and last residue. The D gene is left open where the match is weak. Clone size is not always given. Where it is, it says once, few, many or a class for expanded clones.

TRBJ2-1 | NA | TRBV19 | TRBD2 | TGTGCCAGTAGGCGAGAATCCGGGACTAGCCCCCTTGAGCAGTTCTTC | CASRRESGTSPLEQFF
TRBJ1-5 | few | TRBV7-9 | TRBD1 | TGTGCCAGCAGCTCCACGCCGACAGGGTTCAATCAGCCCCAGCATTTT | CASSSTPTGFNQPQHF
TRBJ2-7 | few | TRBV11-3 | TRBD1 | TGTGCCAGCAGCCCCGGGACAGGGATAGGGTACGAGCAGTACTTC | CASSPGTGIGYEQYF
TRBJ1-5 | NA | TRBV5-5 | TRBD1 | TGTGCCAGCAGCCTACGGGACAGGGAGTATCAGCCCCAGCATTTT | CASSLRDREYQPQHF
TRBJ2-3 | few | TRBV7-9 | NA | TGTGCCAGCAGCTTAGGGCACAGAGACACAGATACGCAGTATTTT | CASSLGHRDTDTQYF
TRBJ2-3 | NA | TRBV5-1 | TRBD2 | TGCGCCAGCGGGAGGGGACCGGGAACCCGGGATCTCCGGGGGGCAGATACGCAGTATTTT | CASGRGPGTRDLRGADTQYF
TRBJ1-2 | NA | TRBV11-3 | NA | TGTGCCAGCAGCTTAGGACAGAAGTATGGCTACACCTTC | CASSLGQKYGYTF
TRBJ1-1 | NA | TRBV3-1 | NA | TGTGCCAGCAGCCAAGGGCCCCACAGGGCGGGCATGAACACTGAAGCTTTCTTT | CASSQGPHRAGMNTEAFF
TRBJ2-6 | NA | TRBV12-3/TRBV12-4 | NA | TGTGCCAGCAGTTTCGAGGCAGCCGGGGCCAACGTCCTGACTTTC | CASSFEAAGANVLTF
TRBJ2-7 | medium-sized | TRBV12-3/TRBV12-4 | NA | TGTGCCAGCAGTTTAGCGGGGGCATCCTACGAGCAGTACTTC | CASSLAGASYEQYF
TRBJ1-1 | many | TRBV10-3 | NA | TGTGCCATCAGTCCGGTGGAGAACACTGAAGCTTTCTTT | CAISPVENTEAFF
TRBJ2-5 | NA | TRBV20-1 | NA | TGCAGTGCCAGACATCATGATGAGACCCAGTACTTC | CSARHHDETQYF
TRBJ1-1 | few | TRBV9 | NA | TGTGCCAGCAGCGTCAGTGTGAATACTGAAGCTTTCTTT | CASSVSVNTEAFF
TRBJ2-3 | many | TRBV29-1 | NA | TGCACCGTAGGGGTCAGGGATACGCAGTATTTT | CTVGVRDTQYF
TRBJ2-7 | NA | TRBV27 | TRBD2 | TGTGCCAGCCGGGGGTGGGCTAGCGGGAACCACGAGCAGTACTTC | CASRGWASGNHEQYF
TRBJ1-5 | many | TRBV6-2/TRBV6-3 | NA | TGTGCCAGCAGTCCCCCCGTGAGGGCTGGCAATCAGCCCCAGCATTTT | CASSPPVRAGNQPQHF
TRBJ1-6 | many | TRBV12-3/TRBV12-4 | NA | TGTGCCAGCAGTTTGATGGGGTCACCCCTCCACTTT | CASSLMGSPLHF
TRBJ2-7 | NA | TRBV7-2 | NA | TGTGCCAGCAGCTTATCGGGTAGGGGGAGCTACGAGCAGTACTTC | CASSLSGRGSYEQYF
TRBJ2-7 | NA | TRBV3-1 | NA | TGTGCCAGCAGCCACACGGCAACGGGGCGGTCTGAGCAGTACTTC | CASSHTATGRSEQYF
TRBJ2-1 | many | TRBV5-1 | TRBD2 | TGCGCCAGCAGCCAACTAGCGGGAGCTAGCAATGAGCAGTTCTTC | CASSQLAGASNEQFF
TRBJ2-2 | many | TRBV11-2 | NA | TGTGCCAGCAGCCCAGCATCGGACTTCCGGAACACCGGGGAGCTGTTTTTT | CASSPASDFRNTGELFF
TRBJ1-4 | NA | TRBV12-3/TRBV12-4 | TRBD1 | TGTGCCAGCAGTTTCTACAGGGGTGGAAAACTGTTTTTT | CASSFYRGGKLFF
TRBJ2-1 | few | TRBV6-7 | NA | TGTGCCAGCAGAGACCCTACGGGCTCCTACAATGAGCAGTTCTTC | CASRDPTGSYNEQFF
TRBJ1-4 | few | TRBV20-1 | NA | TGCAGTGCTGTATTGGGGGGCGAAAAACTGTTTTTT | CSAVLGGEKLFF
TRBJ2-3 | NA | TRBV4-3 | NA | TGCGCCAGCAGCCAAGATCGAGGGGGGCCAGATACGCAGTATTTT | CASSQDRGGPDTQYF
TRBJ2-7 | many | TRBV7-2 | NA | TGTGCCAGCAGCTTAGACTCGGGGCAGTACTTC | CASSLDSGQYF
TRBJ2-2 | many | TRBV7-9 | TRBD2 | TGTGCCAGCAGGGCTAGCGGAGATAACACCGGGGAGCTGTTTTTT | CASRASGDNTGELFF
TRBJ2-2 | few | TRBV6-2/TRBV6-3 | NA | TGTGCCAGCAGTTACTTCCGGGAGCCTGGGGAGCTGTTTTTT | CASSYFREPGELFF
TRBJ2-1 | many | TRBV10-3 | NA | TGTGCCATCAGCGCAACTTGGAGCTCCTACAATGAGCAGTTCTTC | CAISATWSSYNEQFF
TRBJ2-7 | many | TRBV4-3 | NA | TGCGCCAGCAGCCAACTCGGGACCTCCTCCTACGAGCAGTACTTC | CASSQLGTSSYEQYF
TRBJ1-5 | few | TRBV19 | TRBD1 | TGTGCCAGTAGTATGGGTATTGACAGGGAGATCGGTCAGCCCCAGCATTTT | CASSMGIDREIGQPQHF
TRBJ1-1 | few | TRBV20-1 | NA | TGCAGTGCTAGAATTCGGGGAGGTGGGACTGAAGCTTTCTTT | CSARIRGGGTEAFF
TRBJ2-7 | many | TRBV5-1 | TRBD1 | TGCGCCAGCAGCTTTCAGGACAGGGGCAATGGCGAGCAGTACTTC | CASSFQDRGNGEQYF
TRBJ2-7 | NA | TRBV9 | TRBD2 | TGTGCCAGCAGCGTAGCGGCTAGCGGGCTGGCCTACGAGCAGTACTTC | CASSVAASGLAYEQYF
TRBJ2-1 | many | TRBV12-3/TRBV12-4 | TRBD2 | TGTGCCAGCAGCCCATTAGCGGGAGCCCATGAGCAGTTCTTC | CASSPLAGAHEQFF
TRBJ2-2 | NA | TRBV4-2 | NA | TGTGCCAGCAGCCAGCCCCCCAGTTCAAACACCGGGGAGCTGTTTTTT | CASSQPPSSNTGELFF
TRBJ2-7 | few | TRBV14 | NA | TGTGCCAGCAGCCCCGAAGGATTCGAGCAGTACTTC | CASSPEGFEQYF
TRBJ1-3 | NA | TRBV10-3 | NA | TGTGCCATCAGTGAGTCTACACAGAGATTCTCTGGAAACACCATATATTTT | CAISESTQRFSGNTIYF
TRBJ1-1 | few | TRBV27 | NA | TGTGCCAGCAGATTTGCACAAAACACTGAAGCTTTCTTT | CASRFAQNTEAFF
TRBJ2-5 | few | TRBV28 | NA | TGTGCCAGCAGTCCGTCCGGAGGGTACCAAGAGACCCAGTACTTC | CASSPSGGYQETQYF
TRBJ2-3 | few | TRBV2 | NA | TGTGCCAGCAGCCGGTCCGAGGCCACAGATACGCAGTATTTT | CASSRSEATDTQYF
TRBJ1-3 | many | TRBV6-5 | NA | TGTGCCAGCAGTTACTCGGGGGAAGGGGGAAACACCATATATTTT | CASSYSGEGGNTIYF
TRBJ2-7 | NA | TRBV7-9 | TRBD1 | TGTGCCAGCAGCTTATGGACAGGGAGCAACGAGCAGTACTTC | CASSLWTGSNEQYF
TRBJ2-1 | NA | TRBV6-6 | NA | TGTGCCGCCGGTAGGGGAATCGAGCAGTTCTTC | CAAGRGIEQFF